This TCR beta chain was identified in a study of cytomegalovirus exposure and HLA in healthy donors (dated by TCRdb to the late 2010s). In the study overall: In an earlier analysis of 587 of the donors, 276 Gb of sequence data and 90 million to 120 million unique TCR beta sequences from about 180 million T cells were reported. Roughly 300 gigabases of sequencing data and 75 million to 85 million unique TCR sequences made up an early release that covered 500 to 650 HLA-typed donors. Of the approximately 400 genotyped donors, 65% to 90% fell in the genetic ancestry cluster associated with self-reported Caucasian donors. The study aimed to test whether cataloging public T cell receptors could reveal signatures of past pathogen exposure. The T cell repertoires of 550 to 850 subjects were profiled by immunosequencing and related to cytomegalovirus serostatus. Along with the roughly 610-subject first cohort, a separate validation cohort of 120 different subjects was used. To predict cytomegalovirus infection status, the study brought together high-throughput TCR immunosequencing, statistical association of individual TCRs with disease status, and machine learning. A later analysis re-analyzed previously published TCR beta repertoires from roughly 600 donors and added high-resolution HLA genotyping to study TCR occurrence patterns. Rather than using new phenotypic data, the later analysis identified candidate immune exposures from TCR beta sequences and from how often those sequences occurred across donors. In an earlier analysis of over 550 of the donors, high-throughput TCR beta sequencing was used to judge whether each TCR beta V gene segment behaved as functional or pseudogenic. Donor age, sex, ethnicity and CMV serostatus were collected together with the repertoire data. Genome-wide SNP genotypes for about 65% of the 666 donors were used in a later genetic analysis, which treated that subset as a discovery cohort. Every repertoire in the discovery cohort had been generated on one and the same sequencing platform. HLA typing included class I and class II loci at four-digit resolution. The number of donors typed differed by locus, with roughly 620-630 for A, B, C, DRB1 and DQB1, about 500 for DQA1, 600 to 610 for DPA1, and some 440 for DPB1. Five DR-DQ haplotypes were handled as single units for association and clustering, since linkage in the cohort was strong. On average, about 200,000 unique TCR beta nucleotide sequences were sequenced per donor among 398 genotyped donors of the cohort, with about 19% of those sequences being non-productive. Study-level results and caveats: Most TCR sequences were seen in very few donors, while some public TCRs were found in many individuals. Only TCR beta chains were sequenced in this cohort, and the absence of alpha or paired-chain data limited detectable features. In a later analysis, HLA-associated TCR beta chains showed more clonal expansion and lower generation probabilities than non-associated chains that were equally common. In vitro tests confirmed that a few of the cytomegalovirus-associated TCR beta chains recognize cytomegalovirus antigens. Assigning TCR associations to individual alleles was difficult when HLA alleles, especially DR and DQ, strongly co-occurred. The classifier was reported to diagnose cytomegalovirus status with high specificity and sensitivity in both the original cohort and the validation cohort. According to a later analysis, TCR association rates differed among HLA loci, with DRB1 alleles showing the most associated TCRs and HLA-C alleles showing the fewest. Correlated functional status among segregating V segments might be attributable to linkage disequilibrium, but an unknown experimental factor could not be ruled out. In an earlier analysis of more than 450 of the donors, most TCR beta V segments were observed in productive rearrangements about 90% or about 30% of the time, broadly matching IMGT annotations. A later genetic analysis associated a missense DCLRE1C variant with V-gene and J-gene trimming of TCR beta chains, and an independent cohort replicated the association. For the cohort, immune exposure information was limited to CMV serostatus. Some IMGT-functional V segments, including TRBV6-2 and TRBV6-3, could not be distinguished by the 87-base-pair reads and were therefore excluded. The sequencing pipeline was judged likely to have produced a cluster of highly shared sequence variants as a technical artifact. Approximately 18 rarely observed V segments, including chromosome 9 orphons, were excluded from the earlier analysis of about 610 of the donors because counts were too low. At a false discovery rate of 0.05, a later analysis linked around 17,000 TCR beta sequences to specific HLA alleles. Because some donors lacked HLA typing at each locus, the association tests relied only on the typed subset. A further reported finding was that TCR beta sequences accurately predicted the HLA-A and HLA-B alleles for most subjects in the first cohort. A later genetic analysis reported fewer N-insertions in productive TCRs among donors in an Asian-associated ancestry cluster than the roughly 690-donor mean. Presence/absence analyses assumed roughly uniform sequencing depth across donors, an assumption that may not hold. In the study, around 150 TCR beta chains were listed as associated with cytomegalovirus. According to a later analysis, most CMV-associated TCR beta chains appeared to be HLA-restricted, and the HLA associations seemed to be driven largely by CMV exposure. It was suggested by the authors that the approach could potentially be generalized to other disease states and immunological phenotypes. In a later analysis, several top co-occurrence clusters were reported to appear linked to parvovirus B19, influenza, CMV and Epstein-Barr virus.

The library came from the immunoSEQ multiplex PCR assay. A mixture of 60 forward primers for TCR Vbeta segments and 13 reverse primers for TCR Jbeta segments was used in the multiplex PCR. The CDR3 region of rearranged TCR beta genes was amplified from genomic DNA by a multiplex PCR assay. Amplified TCR beta libraries were sequenced as 87-base-pair reads on the Illumina HiSeq System. The authors' pipeline ran thus. A later analysis tallied 80 million to 95 million unique TCR beta chains across the 666 repertoires, and some 10 million of those chains were shared by two or more donors. To remove PCR and sequencing errors, raw reads were error-corrected and collapsed into unique sequences using a nearest-neighbor algorithm that merged closely related sequences. Alignment of CDR3 sequences to IMGT reference sequences was used to assign V, D and J gene segments. For a sequence to be retained, a match of at least six nucleotides to both a V gene segment and a J gene segment was required. Rearrangements were called productive when the CDR3 lacked stop codons and stayed in frame with V and J; all others were non-productive. Following IMGT convention, CDR3 was defined as the stretch from the second conserved V-encoded cysteine to the conserved J-encoded phenylalanine. The earlier analysis of about 560 of the donors excluded any sequence lacking an unambiguous match to a single V gene segment. In an earlier analysis of some 590 of the donors, a V segment was called functional when productive rearrangements were above 56.7%, and segregating when the standard deviation between donors exceeded 5%. To diagnose cytomegalovirus status from the catalog of TCR beta chain sequences, a statistical classification framework was built. In a later analysis, V and J genes were assigned by comparing TCR nucleotide sequences against IMGT/GENE-DB human TR gene sequences. A later analysis assigned CDR3 sequences and most-parsimonious VDJ recombination scenarios with the TCRdist pipeline. In a later analysis, every TCR beta chain was defined by the combination of its CDR3 amino acid sequence and its V-gene family, and reads without a unique V-gene family were dropped. To address suspected cross-contamination and a sequencing artifact, a later analysis removed around 600 highly shared, low-generation-probability nucleotide sequences. For each public chain, a later analysis derived a clonal expansion index from normalized ranks of inferred template counts within each repertoire. In a later analysis, generation probabilities were computed using a VDJ recombination model fitted to out-of-frame rearrangements, and the results were checked against IGoR. In a later analysis, hypergeometric tests were used to score TCR-TCR, TCR-HLA and TCR-CMV co-occurrence, with a repertoire-size bias correction applied to TCR pairs. A later analysis estimated false discovery rates by permuting HLA or CMV assignments 20 times. A later analysis grouped co-occurring TCRs with DBSCAN, adding TCRdist sequence similarity when clustering within HLA-allele-positive subsets. Repertoires with fewer than 30,000 or more than 120,000 public chains, plus five repertoires with anomalous nucleotide sharing, were excluded from co-occurrence clustering. TCRdb holds this immuneACCESS table with in-frame rearrangements only. Some clones are missing; in checked studies, unresolved V genes explain under half, and the rest has no known cause. V, J and clone size derive from that table, while D and trimming were established from the DNA sequence. The sample profile shows 65,000 to 90,000 clones; less than 85% of them were found once. The ten largest clones represent 4% to 5% of the sample.

This clone was seen only once. What this receptor recognizes is not known. No much larger clone exists at a distance of one base, and base qualities are not known. The cohort was made up of 500 to 850 healthy bone marrow donors. All cohort members were sampled while nominally healthy, although unrecorded immune exposures were likely present. The donor tested CMV seronegative and was one of the 352 seronegative cohort members. A peripheral blood sample was provided by each donor, and peripheral blood mononuclear cells were used for TCR beta sequencing. The Qiagen DNeasy Blood Extraction Kit was used to extract genomic DNA from the blood cell samples. Trimming takes 3 bases off V and 8 bases off J; junction bases not matched to a gene: 10. CDR1 and CDR2 are drawn from the germline V gene: SGDLS, YYNGEE. The CDR3 covers 15 residues, taking in both the cysteine and the phenylalanine. Of all the DNA, just the CDR3 is kept, 45 bases in frame from base 1.

Sequencing input: PBMCs. This sequence was found in a man aged 60 to 69 in good health and CMV-seronegative. The V gene is TRBV9 and the J gene is TRBJ2-1; TRBD2 aligns with 8 central bases. The CDR3 protein sequence reads: CASSAGGAILYEQFF. The DNA is as follows: TGTGCCAGCAGCGCCGGGGGGGCAATCCTCTATGAGCAGTTCTTC.